This entry features one T cell receptor beta chain sequence. The antigen this receptor binds is unknown. Nothing much larger sits one base from this clone, and base qualities are not available. The data derive from a study of cytomegalovirus exposure and HLA in healthy donors (dated by TCRdb to about 2017). Study-level background: In an earlier analysis of several hundred of the donors, about 260 Gb of sequence data and 90 million to 130 million unique TCR beta sequences from 150 million to 200 million T cells were reported. In a later genetic analysis, genome-wide SNP genotypes for about 65% of the roughly 700 donors were used, and that subset was treated as a discovery cohort. The genetic ancestry cluster associated with self-reported Caucasian donors included approximately 85% of the roughly 400 genotyped donors. Among over 350 genotyped donors of the cohort, an average of around 240,000 unique TCR beta nucleotide sequences were sequenced per donor, roughly 20% of them non-productive. HLA typing covered class I and class II loci at four-digit resolution. The study used immunosequencing to profile the T cell repertoires of several hundred subjects and linked those repertoires to cytomegalovirus serostatus. The study was designed to test whether signatures of past pathogen exposure could be identified by cataloging public T cell receptors. Donor age, sex, ethnicity and CMV serostatus were compiled together with the repertoire data. Rather than drawing on any new phenotypic data, the later analysis identified candidate immune exposures from TCR beta sequences and the way those sequences occurred across donors. In addition to the first cohort of 500 to 850 subjects, a separate validation cohort of 120 different subjects was used. About 300 gigabases of sequencing data and some 85 million unique TCR sequences were included in an early release covering roughly 600 HLA-typed donors. Typing coverage differed by locus: A, B, C, DRB1 and DQB1 were typed in roughly 620-630 donors, DQA1 in around 500, DPA1 in nearly 610, and DPB1 in around 440. In a later analysis, previously published TCR beta repertoires from some 640 donors were re-analyzed and high-resolution HLA genotyping was added so that TCR occurrence patterns could be studied. A handful of DR-DQ haplotypes were handled as single units for association and clustering because linkage in the cohort was strong. All discovery cohort repertoires had been generated using a single sequencing platform. An earlier analysis of 587 of the donors applied high-throughput TCR beta sequencing to assess whether each TCR beta V gene segment acted as functional or pseudogenic. To predict cytomegalovirus infection status, the study combined high-throughput TCR immunosequencing, statistical association of individual TCRs with disease status, and machine learning. Results the study describes overall, beyond this receptor: CMV serostatus was the only immune exposure information available for the cohort. In a later analysis, HLA-associated TCR beta chains showed more clonal expansion and lower generation probabilities than non-associated chains that were equally common. The classifier was reported to diagnose cytomegalovirus status with high specificity and sensitivity in both the original and validation cohorts. In a later genetic analysis, fewer N-insertions in productive TCRs were reported among donors in an Asian-associated ancestry cluster than the roughly 700-donor mean. A later analysis found that TCR association rates varied across HLA loci, with DRB1 alleles showing the most associated TCRs and HLA-C alleles the fewest. Because HLA typing was missing for some donors at each locus, association tests included only the typed subset. Linkage disequilibrium might explain the correlated functional status among segregating V segments, but an unknown experimental factor could not be ruled out. In a later analysis, most CMV-associated TCR beta chains were found to appear HLA-restricted, with HLA associations seemingly driven largely by CMV exposure. Because counts were too low, some 17 rarely observed V segments, including chromosome 9 orphons, were left out of the earlier analysis of a few hundred of the donors. Broadly in line with IMGT annotations, most TCR beta V segments showed up in productive rearrangements about 87% or about 30% of the time in an earlier analysis of 450 to 600 of the donors. According to the authors, the approach could potentially be generalized to other disease states and immunological phenotypes. A group of highly shared sequence variants was considered likely to be a technical artifact of the sequencing pipeline. A further reported finding was that TCR beta sequences accurately predicted the HLA-A and HLA-B alleles for most subjects in the first cohort. Some IMGT-functional V segments, including TRBV6-2 and TRBV6-3, could not be distinguished by the 87-base-pair reads and were therefore excluded. In a later analysis, some 18,000 TCR beta sequences were associated with specific HLA alleles at a false discovery rate of 0.05. When HLA alleles, especially DR and DQ, strongly co-occurred, TCR associations were difficult to assign to individual alleles. In vitro tests confirmed that three of the cytomegalovirus-associated TCR beta chains recognize cytomegalovirus antigens. This cohort had only TCR beta chains sequenced, and the lack of alpha or paired-chain data limited which features could be detected. A later analysis reported that several top co-occurrence clusters appeared linked to parvovirus B19, influenza, CMV and Epstein-Barr virus. V-gene and J-gene trimming of TCR beta chains was associated with a missense DCLRE1C variant in a later genetic analysis, and the association was replicated in an independent cohort. Presence/absence analyses assumed roughly uniform sequencing depth across donors, an assumption that may not hold. A total of 150 or so TCR beta chains were listed by the study as associated with cytomegalovirus. Most TCR sequences were seen in very few donors, while some public TCRs were found in many individuals.

The cohort consisted of fewer than 700 healthy bone marrow donors. At the time of sampling, every cohort member was nominally healthy, though immune exposures that went unrecorded were likely present. The donor was CMV seronegative and belonged to the group of several hundred seronegative cohort members. Every donor gave a peripheral blood sample, and the peripheral blood mononuclear cells from that sample were used for TCR beta sequencing. The Qiagen DNeasy Blood Extraction Kit was used to extract genomic DNA from the blood cell samples. CDR1 and CDR2 were assigned from the germline V gene (reference sequence) as LNHDA and SQIVND. Compared with germline, V lacks 5 bases and J lacks 4 bases; bases without a gene match: 1. CDR3 length: 13 amino acids, cysteine to phenylalanine. Just the 39-base CDR3 DNA is kept, in frame starting at base 1. Library generation was performed with the immunoSEQ multiplex PCR assay. The multiplex PCR relied on a mix of 60 forward primers for TCR Vbeta segments and 13 reverse primers for TCR Jbeta segments. Amplification of the CDR3 region of rearranged TCR beta genes was performed with a multiplex PCR assay on genomic DNA. The amplified TCR beta libraries were sequenced on the Illumina HiSeq System as 87-base-pair reads. Per the authors' processing: A later analysis tallied tens of millions of unique TCR beta chains across the 650 to 750 repertoires, and around 12 million of those chains were shared by two or more donors. To remove PCR and sequencing errors, raw reads were error-corrected and collapsed into unique sequences using a nearest-neighbor algorithm that merged closely related sequences. To assign V, D and J gene segments, CDR3 sequences were aligned to IMGT reference sequences. For a sequence to be retained, at least a six-nucleotide match to both a V gene segment and a J gene segment was required. A rearrangement counted as productive if the CDR3 had no stop codons and remained in frame with V and J, and every other rearrangement counted as non-productive. CDR3 was defined by IMGT convention, running from the second conserved V-encoded cysteine to the conserved J-encoded phenylalanine. The earlier analysis of about 590 of the donors excluded sequences that lacked an unambiguous match to a single V gene segment. An earlier analysis of 450 to 650 of the donors called V segments functional above 56.7% productive rearrangements and segregating when the between-donor standard deviation exceeded 5%. To diagnose cytomegalovirus status from the catalog of TCR beta chain sequences, a statistical classification framework was built. In a later analysis, TCR nucleotide sequences were compared against IMGT/GENE-DB human TR gene sequences so that V and J genes could be assigned. The TCRdist pipeline was used in a later analysis to assign CDR3 sequences and most-parsimonious VDJ recombination scenarios. In a later analysis, every TCR beta chain was defined by the combination of its CDR3 amino acid sequence and its V-gene family, and reads without a unique V-gene family were dropped. As a way to deal with suspected cross-contamination and a sequencing artifact, a later analysis dropped hundreds of nucleotide sequences that were highly shared and had low generation probability. In a later analysis, a clonal expansion index for each public chain was calculated from normalized within-repertoire ranks of inferred template counts. In a later analysis, generation probabilities were computed with a VDJ recombination model fitted to out-of-frame rearrangements, and the resulting probabilities were checked against IGoR. Hypergeometric tests were used in a later analysis to score TCR-TCR, TCR-HLA and TCR-CMV co-occurrence, with a repertoire-size bias correction applied to the TCR pairs. A later analysis estimated false discovery rates by permuting HLA or CMV assignments 20 times. In a later analysis, co-occurring TCRs were grouped using DBSCAN, and TCRdist sequence similarity was added for clustering within HLA-allele-positive subsets. Co-occurrence clustering excluded repertoires with fewer than 30,000 or more than 120,000 public chains, plus five with anomalous nucleotide sharing. What TCRdb holds here is the immuneACCESS table cut down to in-frame rearrangements. Part of the clones is not present; checked against another copy, under half of the missing clones reflect an unresolved V gene, and the others are unexplained. The V and J calls and clone size come from that table; D and trimming were worked out from the DNA. This sample comprises about 130,000 clones, 77% of them detected only once. The top ten hold nearly 4% of the sample.

Sequencing input: PBMCs. The receptor was isolated from a male donor in good health and CMV-seronegative. The sequence joins TRBV19 to TRBJ1-1; 10 bases in between match TRBD1. The CDR3 region has the sequence CASSRTGGTEAFF. The DNA sequence is TGTGCCAGTAGTCGGACAGGGGGCACTGAAGCTTTCTTT.